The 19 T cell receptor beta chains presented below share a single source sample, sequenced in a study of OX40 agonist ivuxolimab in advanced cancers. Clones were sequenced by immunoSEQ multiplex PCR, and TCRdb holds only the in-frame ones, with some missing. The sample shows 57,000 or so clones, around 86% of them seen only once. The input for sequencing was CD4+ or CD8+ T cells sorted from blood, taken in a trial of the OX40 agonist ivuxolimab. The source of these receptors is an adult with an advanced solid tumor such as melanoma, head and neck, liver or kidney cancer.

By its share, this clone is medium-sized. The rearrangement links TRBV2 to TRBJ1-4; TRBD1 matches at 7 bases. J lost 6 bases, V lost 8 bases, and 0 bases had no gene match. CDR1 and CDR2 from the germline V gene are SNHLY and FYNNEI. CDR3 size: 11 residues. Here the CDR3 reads CASGQDEKLFF. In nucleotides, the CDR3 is TGTGCCAGCGGACAGGATGAAAAACTGTTTTTT.

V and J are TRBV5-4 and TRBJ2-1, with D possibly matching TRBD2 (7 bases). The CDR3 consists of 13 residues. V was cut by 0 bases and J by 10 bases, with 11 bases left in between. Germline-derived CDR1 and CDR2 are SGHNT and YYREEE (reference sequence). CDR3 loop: CASSLEGGGEQFF. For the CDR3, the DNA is TGTGCCAGCAGCTTGGAGGGGGGGGGCGAGCAGTTCTTC. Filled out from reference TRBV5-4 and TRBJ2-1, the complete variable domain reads ETGVTQSPTHLIKTRGQQVTLRCSSQSGHNTVSWYQQALGQGPQFIFQYYREEENGRGNFPPRFSGLQFPNYSSELNVNALELDDSALYLCASSLEGGGEQFFGPGTRLTVL.

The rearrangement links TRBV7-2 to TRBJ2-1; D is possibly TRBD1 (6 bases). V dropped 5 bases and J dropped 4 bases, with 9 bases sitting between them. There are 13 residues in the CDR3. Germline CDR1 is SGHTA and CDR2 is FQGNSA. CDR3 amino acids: CASSRGQYNEQFF. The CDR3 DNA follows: TGTGCCAGCAGCCGTGGACAGTACAATGAGCAGTTCTTC.

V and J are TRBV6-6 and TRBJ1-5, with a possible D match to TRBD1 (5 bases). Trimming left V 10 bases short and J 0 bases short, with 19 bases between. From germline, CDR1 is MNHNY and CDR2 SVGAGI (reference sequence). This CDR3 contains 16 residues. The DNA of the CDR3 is TGTGCCACCTTAAAGGGCGGGGGGGATAGCAATCAGCCCCAGCATTTT. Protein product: CATLKGGGDSNQPQHF.

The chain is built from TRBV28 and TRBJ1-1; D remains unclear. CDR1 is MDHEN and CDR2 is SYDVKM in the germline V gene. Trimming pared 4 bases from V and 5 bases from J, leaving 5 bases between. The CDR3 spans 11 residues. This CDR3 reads CASSSRTEAFF. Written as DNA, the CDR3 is TGTGCCAGCAGTTCACGAACTGAAGCTTTCTTT.

The CDR3: CASSQGRMTGSSYEQYF. The CDR3 coding sequence is TGTGCCAGCAGCCAAGGGAGGATGACAGGGAGCTCCTACGAGCAGTACTTC. The V and J genes are TRBV4-2 and TRBJ2-7, with 7 nucleotides matching TRBD1. The ends lost 1 base at V and 0 bases at J; junction bases unmatched: 9. This CDR3 spans 17 amino acids. Germline CDR1 reads LGHNA; CDR2 reads YNFKEQ.

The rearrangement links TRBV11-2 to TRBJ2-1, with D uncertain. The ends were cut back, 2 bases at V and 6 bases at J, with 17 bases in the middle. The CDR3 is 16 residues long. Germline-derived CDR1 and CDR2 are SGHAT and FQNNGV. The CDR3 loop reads CASSLYHPRRSNEQFF. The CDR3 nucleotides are TGTGCCAGCAGCTTATATCACCCCCGAAGGAGCAATGAGCAGTTCTTC.

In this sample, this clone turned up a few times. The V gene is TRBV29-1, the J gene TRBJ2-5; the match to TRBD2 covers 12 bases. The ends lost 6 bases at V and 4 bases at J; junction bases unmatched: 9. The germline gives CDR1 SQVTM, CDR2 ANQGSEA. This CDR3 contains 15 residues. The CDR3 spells CSVFPSGGAGETQYF. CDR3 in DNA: TGCAGCGTCTTTCCTAGCGGGGGGGCCGGAGAGACCCAGTACTTC.

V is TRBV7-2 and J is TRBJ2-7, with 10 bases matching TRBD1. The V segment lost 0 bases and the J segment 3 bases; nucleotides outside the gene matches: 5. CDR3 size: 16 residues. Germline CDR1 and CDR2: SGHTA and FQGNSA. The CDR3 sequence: CASSLASGTGDYEQYF. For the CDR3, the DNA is TGTGCCAGCAGCTTAGCTTCCGGGACAGGGGACTACGAGCAGTACTTC.

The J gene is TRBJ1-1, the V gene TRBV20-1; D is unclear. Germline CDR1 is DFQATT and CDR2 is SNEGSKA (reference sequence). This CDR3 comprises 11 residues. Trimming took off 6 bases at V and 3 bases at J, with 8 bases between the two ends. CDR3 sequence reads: CSANQYTEAFF. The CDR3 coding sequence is TGCAGTGCCAACCAGTACACTGAAGCTTTCTTT.

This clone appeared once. CDR3 amino acids: CASSLDQGADQPQHF. CDR3 nucleotide sequence: TGTGCCAGCAGCTTGGACCAGGGGGCCGATCAGCCCCAGCATTTT. The rearrangement uses TRBV5-4 and TRBJ1-5, with 8 bases matching TRBD1. Trimming at V came to 0 bases and at J to 5 bases, leaving 4 bases not matched to a gene. Germline V gene sequence: CDR1 SGHNT, CDR2 YYREEE (reference sequence). CDR3 length: 15 residues.

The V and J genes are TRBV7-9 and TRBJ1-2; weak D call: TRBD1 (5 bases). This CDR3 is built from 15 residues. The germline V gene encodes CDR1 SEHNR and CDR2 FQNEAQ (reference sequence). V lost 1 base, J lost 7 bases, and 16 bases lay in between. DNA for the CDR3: TGTGCCAGCAGCTTAGAAGGAGGGGTAAGGGGTGGCTACACCTTC. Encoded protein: CASSLEGGVRGGYTF.

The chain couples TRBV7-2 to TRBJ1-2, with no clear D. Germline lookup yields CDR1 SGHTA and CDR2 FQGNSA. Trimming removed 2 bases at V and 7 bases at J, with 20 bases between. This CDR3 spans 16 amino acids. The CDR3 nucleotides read TGTGCCAGCAGCTTACGGGTTGATCAAAGGGCCGTTGGCTACACCTTC. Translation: CASSLRVDQRAVGYTF.

CDR3 coding DNA: TGTGCCAGCAGGCACAGGGAAGGCACTGAAGCTTTCTTT. Residues: CASRHREGTEAFF. V and J are TRBV6-6 and TRBJ1-1, with a tentative D call TRBD1 (6 bases). Between the trimmed V and J ends, which lost 6 bases and 4 bases, there was a span of 12 bases. Germline CDR1 is MNHNY and CDR2 is SVGAGI (reference sequence). CDR3 length: 13 amino acids.

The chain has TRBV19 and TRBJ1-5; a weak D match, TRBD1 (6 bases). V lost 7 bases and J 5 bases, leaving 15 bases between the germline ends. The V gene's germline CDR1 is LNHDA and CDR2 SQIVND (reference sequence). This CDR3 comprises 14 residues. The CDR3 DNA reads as TGTGCCAGTACTGGGACAAGATGGTATCAGCCCCAGCATTTT. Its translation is CASTGTRWYQPQHF.

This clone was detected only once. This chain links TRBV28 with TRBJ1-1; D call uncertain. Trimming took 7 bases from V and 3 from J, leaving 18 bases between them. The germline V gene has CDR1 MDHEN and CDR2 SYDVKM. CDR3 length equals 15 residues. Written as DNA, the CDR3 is TGTGCCAGCATCGGAGGAGCAGGAAAGTACACTGAAGCTTTCTTT. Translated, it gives CASIGGAGKYTEAFF. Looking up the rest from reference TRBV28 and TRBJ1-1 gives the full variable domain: DVKVTQSSRYLVKRTGEKVFLECVQDMDHENMFWYRQDPGLGLRLIYFSYDVKMKEKGDIPEGYSVSREKKERFSLILESASTNQTSMYLCASIGGAGKYTEAFFGQGTRLTVV.

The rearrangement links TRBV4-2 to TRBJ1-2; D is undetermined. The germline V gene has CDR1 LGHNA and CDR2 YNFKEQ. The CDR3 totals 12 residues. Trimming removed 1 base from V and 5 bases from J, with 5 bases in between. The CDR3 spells CASSQGQYGYTF. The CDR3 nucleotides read TGTGCCAGCAGCCAAGGCCAGTATGGCTACACCTTC.

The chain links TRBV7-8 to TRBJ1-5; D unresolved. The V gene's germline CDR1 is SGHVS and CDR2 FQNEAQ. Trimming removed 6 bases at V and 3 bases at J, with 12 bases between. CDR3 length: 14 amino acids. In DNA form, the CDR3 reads TGTGCCAGCAGGTCCGCCGCGCCCAATCAGCCCCAGCATTTT. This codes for CASRSAAPNQPQHF.

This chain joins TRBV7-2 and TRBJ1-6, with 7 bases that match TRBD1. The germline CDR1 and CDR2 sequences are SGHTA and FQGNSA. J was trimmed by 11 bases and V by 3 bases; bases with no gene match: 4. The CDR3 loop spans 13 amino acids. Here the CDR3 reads CASSFQGVPPLHF. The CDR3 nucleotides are TGTGCCAGCAGCTTTCAGGGGGTCCCACCCCTCCACTTT.